The sequence of this TCR beta chain was determined in a study of OX40 agonist ivuxolimab in advanced cancers. Some background on the complete study: The costimulatory receptor OX40 (CD134) was targeted by ivuxolimab, a fully human IgG2 agonistic monoclonal antibody. Intravenous ivuxolimab was administered to patients every 2 weeks at six dose levels: 0.01, 0.1, 0.3, 1.5, 3 and 10 mg/kg. Of the roughly 50 dose-escalation patients, hepatocellular carcinoma was present in about 20, melanoma in roughly 15, renal cell carcinoma in 9 and head and neck cancer in 9. A male proportion of 70% to 90% and a mean age of approximately 60 years, ranging from 23 to 79, were recorded for the dose-escalation cohort. Patients were allowed to have had prior anti-PD-1, anti-PD-L1 or anti-CTLA-4 therapy, and approximately 39% of the dose-escalation patients had been treated with checkpoint inhibitors. Partial responses were achieved by three dose-escalation patients, of whom one had hepatocellular carcinoma and two had cutaneous melanoma. The purpose of peripheral TCRbeta sequencing was to test whether ivuxolimab changed TCR sequence diversity and led to clonal T-cell expansion. The paper describes the monotherapy dose-escalation part (N of about 47 patients) of the phase I trial of ivuxolimab. Study-wide findings and limitations: Clonal expansion of both CD4+ and CD8+ blood T cells was observed from baseline to week 6 at doses 0.1 to 3.0 mg/kg. Low levels of normalized T-cell clonal expansion were also seen in some patients who did not respond. Antigen specificity was not determined for the clonally expanded peripheral T cells. In the 0.1-3.0 mg/kg groups, partial responders had among the lowest normalized peripheral clonal expansion, particularly in CD8+ T cells. After ivuxolimab, CD8+ T cells had more expanded clones than CD4+ T cells on average.

The trial excluded patients who had a history of autoimmune disease or who were on systemic immunosuppression. Peripheral blood for TCR sequencing was drawn from every dose cohort at baseline, at cycle 4 day 1 and at cycle 7 day 1. Samples were obtained from an open-label, multicenter, first-in-human phase I dose-escalation trial of ivuxolimab. Adults with locally advanced or metastatic melanoma, renal cell carcinoma, hepatocellular carcinoma or head and neck squamous cell carcinoma were enrolled in the trial. Before TCR sequencing, CD4+ T cells and CD8+ T cells from peripheral blood were sorted into separate populations. The germline V gene gives CDR1 as SGHNT and CDR2 as YENEEA. The CDR3 covers 16 residues, taking in both the cysteine and the phenylalanine. Just the 48-base CDR3 DNA is kept, in frame starting at base 1. Unmatched junction bases come to 9, with V trimmed by 5 bases and J by 9 bases.

To sequence the TCRbeta CDR3 region, genomic DNA was isolated from the sorted cells. The immunoSEQ Assay was used for sequencing of TCRbeta CDR3 regions. TCRdb holds this immuneACCESS table with in-frame rearrangements only. Some clones are missing; in checked studies, unresolved V genes explain under half, and the rest has no known cause. The sample table contains 55,000 to 70,000 clones; only one count was recorded for approximately 85% of them. In total, the top ten clones hold roughly 3% of the sample. As regards this clone: Its antigen remains undetermined. No base-level quality is on record; no much larger clone is a single base apart.

The chain employs TRBV11-3 and TRBJ2-3; 15 central bases correspond to TRBD2. The sequencing here drew on CD4+ or CD8+ T cells sorted from blood, taken in a trial of the OX40 agonist ivuxolimab. The TCR was taken from an adult with an advanced solid tumor such as melanoma, head and neck, liver or kidney cancer. The CDR3 reads as follows: CASSLGLAGGAGTQYF. The nucleotide sequence reads TGTGCCAGCAGCCTCGGACTAGCGGGGGGGGCAGGGACGCAGTATTTT. With the rest looked up from the reference TRBV11-3 and TRBJ2-3 genes rather than sequenced, the full variable domain is EAGVVQSPRYKIIEKKQPVAFWCNPISGHNTLYWYLQNLGQGPELLIRYENEEAVDDSQLPKDRFSAERLKGVDSTLKIQPAELGDSAVYLCASSLGLAGGAGTQYFGPGTRLTVL.